One sample yielded the 12 T cell receptor beta chains listed below, sequenced in a study of spatial heterogeneity in lung cancer. Using its own MiXCR run on the 5' RACE reads, TCRdb lists one record per CDR3 protein. This sample carries approximately 7,000 distinct CDR3 sequences, about 3.9% of them seen once, and the ten largest clones take 20% to 30%. Time point of the sample: sample taken at primary tumor resection. Whole RNA, which was extracted from tumor, nontumor lung tissue or frozen PBMC, was sequenced without any cell sorting. The source was normal lung tissue next to the tumor, collected at surgery. The receptors were gathered from a female donor with early-stage non-small cell lung cancer.

This clonotype occurred many times. The chain uses TRBV5-4 and TRBJ2-7; D possibly uses TRBD1 or TRBD2 (6 bases each). The V gene's germline CDR1 is SGHNT and CDR2 YYREEE (reference sequence). The V end lost 0 bases, the J end lost 0 bases, and 10 bases lay between the germline ends. CDR3 size: 15 residues. CDR3 sequence: CASSLGQEGSYEQYF. The CDR3 DNA follows: TGTGCCAGCAGCTTGGGACAGGAGGGCTCCTACGAGCAGTACTTC. Combining the CDR3 with reference TRBV5-4 and TRBJ2-7 gives the whole variable domain ETGVTQSPTHLIKTRGQQVTLRCSSQSGHNTVSWYQQALGQGPQFIFQYYREEENGRGNFPPRFSGLQFPNYSSELNVNALELDDSALYLCASSLGQEGSYEQYFGPGTRLTVT.

This clonotype has at least ten counts. The chain employs TRBV25-1 and TRBJ2-5; 9 nucleotides line up with TRBD2. This CDR3 spans 16 amino acids. V trimming: 7 bases; J trimming: 2 bases; junction bases outside the gene matches: 11. CDR1 is MGHDK and CDR2 is SYGVNS in the germline V gene. The CDR3 DNA is TGTGCCAGCACCTCCGGCCAGACTAGCGGACAAGAGACCCAGTACTTC. It translates to CASTSGQTSGQETQYF. Based on the CDR3 plus reference TRBV25-1 and TRBJ2-5, the full variable domain is EADIYQTPRYLVIGTGKKITLECSQTMGHDKMYWYQQDPGMELHLIHYSYGVNSTEKGDLSSESTVSRIRTEHFPLTLESARPSHTSQYLCASTSGQTSGQETQYFGPGTRLLVL.

This clonotype was seen repeatedly, ten times or more. CDR3 protein: CASSLIWTYEQYF. CDR3 DNA: TGTGCCAGCAGTTTAATCTGGACCTACGAGCAGTACTTC. This chain joins TRBV28 and TRBJ2-7; the D is unclear. V lost 2 bases, J lost 2 bases, and 7 bases lay in between. The CDR3 loop spans 13 amino acids. Germline V gene data show CDR1 as MDHEN and CDR2 as SYDVKM.

By sample share, this clonotype is medium-sized. The J gene is TRBJ2-1, the V gene TRBV4-2, with 9 bases identical to TRBD2. J lost 4 bases, V lost 7 bases, and 8 bases had no gene match. Germline V CDR1 and CDR2: LGHNA, YNFKEQ. This CDR3 is 15 amino acids long. CDR3 loop: CASILSGGLYNEQFF. CDR3 DNA sequence: TGTGCCAGCATCCTTAGCGGGGGCCTTTACAATGAGCAGTTCTTC.

This clonotype has at least ten counts. The V gene is TRBV27, the J gene TRBJ1-1; maybe TRBD1 (6 bases). The CDR3 spans 14 residues. CDR1 MNHEY and CDR2 SMNVEV come from the germline V gene (reference sequence). V was shortened by 3 bases and J by 5 bases, with 13 bases between the two germline ends. The CDR3 reads CASSFGGLGTEAFF. CDR3 nucleotides: TGTGCCAGCAGTTTCGGGGGGCTGGGGACTGAAGCTTTCTTT.

This clonotype was seen many times. DNA of the CDR3: TGTGCCAGCACCCCCCCCGGGACAGCACAAAAGGGGAATGAGCAGTTCTTC. This encodes CASTPPGTAQKGNEQFF. J is TRBJ2-1 and V is TRBV6-2 or TRBV6-3, with 7 bases fitting TRBD1. The CDR3 totals 17 residues. The ends lost 7 bases at V and 7 bases at J; junction bases unmatched: 19. Germline V gene sequence: CDR1 MNHEY, CDR2 SVGEGT.

This clonotype was detected a few times. The rearrangement joins TRBV12-3 or TRBV12-4 to TRBJ2-3, with D perhaps matching TRBD2 (6 bases). Trimming pared 3 bases from V and 1 base from J, leaving 11 bases between. The CDR3 contains 15 residues. CDR3: CASSLRVAGTDTQYF. The CDR3 nucleotides read TGTGCCAGCAGTTTGCGGGTAGCGGGCACAGATACGCAGTATTTT.

This clonotype was seen ten or more times. This chain joins TRBV5-1 and TRBJ1-4; D call uncertain. Per germline, CDR1 SGHRS and CDR2 YFSETQ. The CDR3 is 14 residues long. Trimming left V 1 base short and J 8 bases short, with 12 bases between. In DNA, the CDR3 is TGCGCCAGCAGCTTGACCACCCCGCAGGAAAAACTGTTTTTT. It translates to CASSLTTPQEKLFF.

Within the sample, this clonotype is medium-sized. The chain couples TRBV2 to TRBJ2-7; 7 bases map to TRBD1. V dropped 7 bases and J dropped 1; count of bases not matched to a gene: 4. CDR1 and CDR2 from the germline V gene are SNHLY and FYNNEI. The CDR3 totals 13 residues. The CDR3 loop reads CASNWDSSYEQYF. In DNA, the CDR3 is TGTGCCAGCAATTGGGACAGTTCCTACGAGCAGTACTTC.

At least ten counts were recorded for this clonotype. The J gene is TRBJ2-2, the V gene TRBV29-1; tentative D call: TRBD1 (7 bases). V lost 6 bases to trimming and J lost 0 bases, with 14 bases between them. Germline values: CDR1 SQVTM, CDR2 ANQGSEA. CDR3 length: 15 amino acids. In DNA, the CDR3 is TGCAGCGTGGGAGGACAGGTATCGAACACCGGGGAGCTGTTTTTT. Encoded protein: CSVGGQVSNTGELFF.

By share of the sample, this clonotype is medium-sized (0.01 to 0.1%). The gene calls are TRBV14 and TRBJ2-7, with TRBD2 matching over 7 bases. Per germline, CDR1 SGHDN and CDR2 FVKESK. V shed 4 bases and J 7 bases; nucleotides not matched to a gene: 4. This CDR3 is built from 12 residues. CDR3 DNA sequence: TGTGCCAGCAGCCTCCCGGGGGGAGAGCAGTACTTC. It is translated as CASSLPGGEQYF.

The V call is TRBV29-1, the J call TRBJ2-1, with 7 nucleotides matching TRBD2. After removal of 6 bases from V and 5 bases from J, the junction contained 4 bases not matched to a gene. Germline V CDR1 and CDR2: SQVTM, ANQGSEA. The CDR3 spans 12 residues. The CDR3, as DNA: TGCAGCGTGGGAGGGCCCCACAATGAGCAGTTCTTC. Protein sequence: CSVGGPHNEQFF.